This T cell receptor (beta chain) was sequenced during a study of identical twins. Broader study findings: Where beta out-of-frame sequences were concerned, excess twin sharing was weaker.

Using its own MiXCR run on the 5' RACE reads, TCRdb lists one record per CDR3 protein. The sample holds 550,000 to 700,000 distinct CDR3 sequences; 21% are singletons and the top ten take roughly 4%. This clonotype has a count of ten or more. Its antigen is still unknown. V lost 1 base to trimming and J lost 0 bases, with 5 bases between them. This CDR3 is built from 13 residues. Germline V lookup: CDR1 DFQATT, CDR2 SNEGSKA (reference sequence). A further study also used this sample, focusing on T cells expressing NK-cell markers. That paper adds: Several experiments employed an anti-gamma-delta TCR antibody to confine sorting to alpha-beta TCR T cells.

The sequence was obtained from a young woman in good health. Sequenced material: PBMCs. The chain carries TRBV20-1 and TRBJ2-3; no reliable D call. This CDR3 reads CSARGSSTDTQYF. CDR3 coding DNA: TGCAGTGCTAGAGGTAGTAGCACAGATACGCAGTATTTT.